Reported below is one T cell receptor beta chain. These data come from a study of regulatory T cells in long-lasting Graves disease. Overall study context: Over-5-year antithyroid drug use with positive TSH receptor antibodies defined persistent Graves' disease in the study.

For TCR beta, libraries came from iRepertoire HTBI primers and Arm-PCR of CDR3 regions. TCRdb reanalysed the multiplex PCR reads using MiXCR and keeps one entry per CDR3 protein. The sample carries a few hundred thousand distinct CDR3 sequences, roughly a fifth recorded once. Indicated time point: persistent/refractory GD, antithyroid drugs over 5 years with positive TRAb. PBMC RNA served as the TCR library source. The CDR3 has 12 residues. The V gene's germline CDR1 is LNHNV and CDR2 YYDKDF (reference sequence). Trimming took off 4 bases at V and 8 bases at J, with 11 bases between the two ends. The sequence came from a female donor with Graves disease. Material: peripheral blood mononuclear cells (PBMCs), obtained when the disease was refractory, from a patient treated with antithyroid drugs. The V call is TRBV15, the J call TRBJ1-1; no reliable D call. The CDR3 bases are TGTGCCACCAGCACCAACAGTGGGGAAGCTTTCTTT. Its translation: CATSTNSGEAFF.